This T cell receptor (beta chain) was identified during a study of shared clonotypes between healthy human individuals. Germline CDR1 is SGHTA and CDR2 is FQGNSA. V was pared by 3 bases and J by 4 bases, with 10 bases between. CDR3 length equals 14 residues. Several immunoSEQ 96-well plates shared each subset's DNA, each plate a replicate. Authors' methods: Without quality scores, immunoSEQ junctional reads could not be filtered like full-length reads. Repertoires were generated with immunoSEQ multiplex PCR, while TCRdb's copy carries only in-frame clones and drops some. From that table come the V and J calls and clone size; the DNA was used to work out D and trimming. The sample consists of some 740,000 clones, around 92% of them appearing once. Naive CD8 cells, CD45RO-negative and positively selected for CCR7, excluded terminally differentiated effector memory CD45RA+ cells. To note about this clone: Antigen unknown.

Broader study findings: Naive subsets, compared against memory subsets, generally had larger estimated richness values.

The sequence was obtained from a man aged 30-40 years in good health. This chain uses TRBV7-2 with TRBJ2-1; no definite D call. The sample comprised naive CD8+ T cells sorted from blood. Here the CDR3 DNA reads TGTGCCAGCAGCTTGTTCACGGAGTACAATGAGCAGTTCTTC. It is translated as CASSLFTEYNEQFF.